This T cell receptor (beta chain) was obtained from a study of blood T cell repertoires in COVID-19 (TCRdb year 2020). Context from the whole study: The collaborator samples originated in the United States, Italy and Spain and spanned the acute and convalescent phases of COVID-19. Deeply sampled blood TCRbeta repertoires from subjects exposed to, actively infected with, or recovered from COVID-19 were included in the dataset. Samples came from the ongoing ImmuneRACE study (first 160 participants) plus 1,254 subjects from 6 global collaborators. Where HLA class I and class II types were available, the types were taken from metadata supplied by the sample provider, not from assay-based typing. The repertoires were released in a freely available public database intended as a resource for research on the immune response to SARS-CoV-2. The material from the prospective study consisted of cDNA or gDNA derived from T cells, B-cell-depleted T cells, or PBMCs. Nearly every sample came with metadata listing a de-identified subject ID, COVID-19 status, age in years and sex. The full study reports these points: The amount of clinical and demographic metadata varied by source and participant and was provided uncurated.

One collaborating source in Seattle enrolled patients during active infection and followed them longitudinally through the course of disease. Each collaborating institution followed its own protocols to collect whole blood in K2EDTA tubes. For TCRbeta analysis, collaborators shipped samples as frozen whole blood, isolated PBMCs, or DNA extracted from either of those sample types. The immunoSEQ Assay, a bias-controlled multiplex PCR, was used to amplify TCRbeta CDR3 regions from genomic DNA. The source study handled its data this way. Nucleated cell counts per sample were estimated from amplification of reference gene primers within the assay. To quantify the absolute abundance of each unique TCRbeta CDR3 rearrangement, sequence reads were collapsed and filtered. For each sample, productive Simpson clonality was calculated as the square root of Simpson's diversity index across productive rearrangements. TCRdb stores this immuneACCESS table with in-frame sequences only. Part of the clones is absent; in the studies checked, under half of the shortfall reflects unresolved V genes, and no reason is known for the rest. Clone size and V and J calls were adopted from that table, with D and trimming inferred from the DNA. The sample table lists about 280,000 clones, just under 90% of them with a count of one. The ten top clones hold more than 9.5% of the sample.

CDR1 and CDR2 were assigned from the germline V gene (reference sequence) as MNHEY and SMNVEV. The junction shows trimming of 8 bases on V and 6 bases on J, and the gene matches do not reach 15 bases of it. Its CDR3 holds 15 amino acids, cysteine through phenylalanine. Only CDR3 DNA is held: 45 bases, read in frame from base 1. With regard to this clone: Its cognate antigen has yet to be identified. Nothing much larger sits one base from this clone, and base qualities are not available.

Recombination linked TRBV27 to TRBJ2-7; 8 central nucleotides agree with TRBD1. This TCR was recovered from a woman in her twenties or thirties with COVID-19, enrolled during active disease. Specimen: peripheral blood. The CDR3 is CASRPQFRGPLEQYF. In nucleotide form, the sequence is TGTGCCAGCCGGCCGCAATTCAGGGGGCCCCTCGAGCAGTACTTC.